This is a list of T cell receptor beta chains from one sample in a study of control samples from healthy donors and cancer patients. The data were produced by immunoSEQ multiplex PCR, yet TCRdb's version contains in-frame clones alone and is incomplete. The repertoire includes about 130,000 clones, roughly 87% of them detected once, and around 2% sits in the top ten. Sequencing input: blood. The receptors were sampled from a man aged 18 to 29 in good health. The CDR3 runs from the conserved cysteine through the conserved F or W. A D gene is named only where the DNA matches it firmly. A clone size is listed for some rows: how often the clone was seen (once, few, many), or a class if it is expanded.

>TRBV18|TRBJ1-5|TRBD1|NA
TGTGCCAGCTCACCACTGGGACAGCACAATCAGCCCCAGCATTTT
CASSPLGQHNQPQHF
>TRBV19|TRBJ1-5|TRBD1|few
TGTGCCAGTAGTACCCAGAGGGGGCATCAGCCCCAGCATTTT
CASSTQRGHQPQHF
>TRBV5-1|TRBJ1-1|NA|NA
TGCGCCAGCAGCTCCCTAGACAGGCCAATGAACACTGAAGCTTTCTTT
CASSSLDRPMNTEAFF
>TRBV27|TRBJ2-7|NA|NA
TGTGCCAGCAGTTTATCGTATCCGGGAGCCTCCTACGAGCAGTACTTC
CASSLSYPGASYEQYF
>TRBV2|TRBJ1-2|NA|NA
TGTGCCAGCAGTGAAGGAGGCATCGGCTATGGCTACACCTTC
CASSEGGIGYGYTF
>TRBV4-1|TRBJ2-7|TRBD2|NA
TGCGCCAGCAGCCAAGGGCGGGGGGCTTACGAGCAGTACTTC
CASSQGRGAYEQYF
>TRBV6-5|TRBJ2-7|TRBD1|NA
TGTGCCAGCAGTACAGGGACAGGGCGCTACGAGCAGTACTTC
CASSTGTGRYEQYF
>TRBV4-3|TRBJ1-2|TRBD1|NA
TGCGCCAGCAGCCAATCCGACAGGGAGGTGGGCTACACCTTC
CASSQSDREVGYTF
>TRBV28|TRBJ1-2|TRBD1|once
TGTGCCAGCAGCACCCCGCGACAGGGTTTGGGCTATGGCTACACCTTC
CASSTPRQGLGYGYTF
>TRBV16|TRBJ1-6|NA|NA
TGTGCCAGCAGCCATTTAGGGTGGCAGTATAATTCACCCCTCCACTTT
CASSHLGWQYNSPLHF
>TRBV27|TRBJ1-6|TRBD1|NA
TGTGCCAGCACCCTTTCCGCCCGACAGGGGGTACCTTCACCCCTCCACTTT
CASTLSARQGVPSPLHF
>TRBV29-1|TRBJ1-2|NA|NA
TGCAGCTTTGCCGGGACAAGCTATGGCTACACCTTC
CSFAGTSYGYTF
>TRBV6-1|TRBJ2-7|TRBD1|NA
TGTGCCAGCAGTGAAGCGACGGCAGGGGGACGCTACGAGCAGTACTTC
CASSEATAGGRYEQYF
>TRBV27|TRBJ1-5|NA|NA
TGTGCCAGCAGTTTAAACGGTGTCAGGGACAATCAGCCCCAGCATTTT
CASSLNGVRDNQPQHF
>TRBV9|TRBJ2-3|TRBD2|NA
TGTGCCAGCAGCCTCCGGGACTACGGTGGGGATACGCAGTATTTT
CASSLRDYGGDTQYF
>TRBV7-8|TRBJ2-5|TRBD2|NA
TGTGCCAGCAGCAATAGCGGGGGGGGGTCAGAGACCCAGTACTTC
CASSNSGGGSETQYF
>TRBV5-1|TRBJ2-3|NA|NA
TGCGCCAGCAGCTTGGGTGGACAGTCAAGGGTGGGCTACACAGATACGCAGTATTTT
CASSLGGQSRVGYTDTQYF
>TRBV5-6|TRBJ1-1|NA|NA
TGTGCCAGCAGCTTGGCGGGGATTGGCACTGAAGCTTTCTTT
CASSLAGIGTEAFF
>TRBV7-9|TRBJ1-3|TRBD1|NA
TGTGCCAGCAGCTTAGGCCGGGACAGGGGGCAGCTATCTGGAAACACCATATATTTT
CASSLGRDRGQLSGNTIYF
>TRBV24-1|TRBJ2-1|NA|NA
TGTGCCACCAGATCGCTCGGGAGCGTGAATGAGCAGTTCTTC
CATRSLGSVNEQFF
>TRBV6-4|TRBJ2-3|NA|NA
TGTGCCAGCAGTGACAGGCCAGAGAGCACAGATACGCAGTATTTT
CASSDRPESTDTQYF